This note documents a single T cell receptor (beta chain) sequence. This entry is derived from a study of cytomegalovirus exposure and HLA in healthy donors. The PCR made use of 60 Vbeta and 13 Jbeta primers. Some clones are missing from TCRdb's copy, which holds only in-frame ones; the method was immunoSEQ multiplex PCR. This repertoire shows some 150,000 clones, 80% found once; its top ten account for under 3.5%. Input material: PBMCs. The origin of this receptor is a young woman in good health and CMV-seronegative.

As DNA, the CDR3 is TGCGCCAGCAGCCAATACGTTCGGGGAGGATTAGATCAGCCCCAGCATTTT. Translated, it gives CASSQYVRGGLDQPQHF. This sequence joins TRBV4-1 and TRBJ1-5; D remains ambiguous. The CDR3 totals 17 residues. Looked up from germline, CDR1 is MGHRA and CDR2 is YSYEKL. Trimming removed 2 bases from V and 5 bases from J, with 19 bases in between.